This T cell receptor (beta chain) comes out of a study of T cell repertoires in cytomegalovirus infection. Study at large: Well-studied HLA-B-restricted epitopes and recently identified HLA-C-restricted epitopes of CMV were both used in the study. CMV infection plus the matching HLA type was flagged by public TCR beta signatures.

General study findings and limits: Accumulated public TCR beta family frequency recognized individuals carrying CMV together with the relevant HLA. Ex vivo, HLA-C-restricted CMV-specific TCR beta clonotypes prevailed over the rest of the response.

Via MiXCR, TCRdb re-called the reads, giving one row per CDR3 protein. The table has about 310,000 distinct CDR3 sequences, 20% to 25% seen once. As to this clonotype: Its cognate antigen is unknown.

Germline V gene data show CDR1 as MNHNY and CDR2 as SVGAGI (reference sequence). V gave up 0 bases and J gave up 2 bases, with 11 bases separating them. The CDR3 is 16 amino acids. The chain carries TRBV6-6 and TRBJ2-1, with D possibly matching TRBD2 (6 bases). The sequences come from cultured PBMCs, collected from culture after CMV antigen stimulation. The TCR originated in a human donor in good health (CMV status not recorded). Some clones in this sample may be carry-over from other donors' samples. CDR3 sequence (DNA): TGTGCCAGCAGTTACTCGAAGGTAGCGGCCTACAATGAGCAGTTCTTC. This codes for CASSYSKVAAYNEQFF.